This T cell receptor (beta chain) emerged from a study of blood T cell repertoires in COVID-19 (TCRdb year 2020). General notes on the study: Collaborator samples came from the United States, Italy and Spain and covered acute and convalescent phases of COVID-19. The material from the prospective study consisted of cDNA or gDNA derived from T cells, B-cell-depleted T cells, or PBMCs. Subjects who had been exposed to COVID-19, were actively infected with it, or had recovered from it provided the deeply sampled blood TCRbeta repertoires that made up the dataset. The repertoires were made available in a free public database intended to serve as a resource for research on the immune response to SARS-CoV-2. Samples came from the ongoing ImmuneRACE study (first 160 participants) plus 1,254 subjects from 6 global collaborators. The sample metadata nearly always contained a de-identified subject ID, COVID-19 status, age in years and sex. HLA class I and class II types, where available, came from metadata supplied by the sample provider rather than from assay-based typing.

Participants in the prospective study were enrolled through a virtual design, were aged about 18 to 90 years, and lived in about 25 United States geographic areas. In the prospective study, cohorts were assigned on the basis of participant-reported clinical history obtained from a screening survey and a study questionnaire. Mobile phlebotomists in the prospective study collected whole blood, serum and a nasopharyngeal or oropharyngeal swab from every participant. Over a roughly two-month period, participants in the prospective study had the option of providing additional blood draws and questionnaires. Prospective study blood samples were shipped either frozen or at room temperature before DNA extraction. Study-wide findings and limitations: How much clinical and demographic metadata was included differed by source and by participant, and the metadata was provided uncurated.

TCRbeta CDR3 regions were amplified from genomic DNA by means of the immunoSEQ Assay, a bias-controlled multiplex PCR. Per the authors' processing: The number of nucleated cells in each sample was estimated from the amplification of reference gene primers within the assay. Sequence reads were collapsed and filtered to measure the absolute abundance of every unique TCRbeta CDR3 rearrangement. For each sample, productive Simpson clonality was calculated as the square root of Simpson's diversity index over productive rearrangements. TCRdb limited this immuneACCESS table to in-frame rearrangements with V and J called. A share of clones is missing; checked studies link under half to unresolved V genes, and the rest is unexplained. V, J and clone size were drawn from that table, and D and trimming were deduced from the DNA. This sample comprises roughly 300,000 clones, approximately 83% of them detected only once. Of the sample, around 4.5% is held by the ten largest clones.

The table lists this clone with a count of one. It lacks a known antigen. No clone much larger than this one lies a single base away; base qualities are absent. From the cysteine through the phenylalanine, the CDR3 covers 16 amino acids. The retained sequence is limited to the CDR3, 48 bases, with the frame set at the first base. A distance of 13 bases separates the germline ends of V and J, which lose 1 base and 3 bases respectively. Sequences SGHTA (CDR1) and FQGNSA (CDR2) are obtained from the germline V gene. The V gene is TRBV7-2 and the J gene is TRBJ1-5; a tentative D match to TRBD1 spans 6 bases. This receptor was obtained from a woman in her forties with acute COVID-19. Sequencing was carried out using PBMCs or T cells enriched from blood (not recorded which). The DNA sequence is TGTGCCAGCAGCTTAGTTGCAGGGGCGGCCAATCAGCCCCAGCATTTT. It translates as CASSLVAGAANQPQHF.